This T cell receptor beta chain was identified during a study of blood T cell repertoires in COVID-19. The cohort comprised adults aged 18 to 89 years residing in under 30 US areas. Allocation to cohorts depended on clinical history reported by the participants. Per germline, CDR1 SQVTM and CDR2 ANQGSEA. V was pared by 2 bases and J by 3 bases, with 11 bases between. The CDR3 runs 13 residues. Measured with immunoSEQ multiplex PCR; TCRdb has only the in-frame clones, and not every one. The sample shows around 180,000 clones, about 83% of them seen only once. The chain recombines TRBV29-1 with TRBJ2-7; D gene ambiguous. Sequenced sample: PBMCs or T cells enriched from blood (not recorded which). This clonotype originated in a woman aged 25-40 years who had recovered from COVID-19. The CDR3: CSVEFTSGYEQYF. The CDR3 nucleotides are TGCAGCGTTGAATTCACCAGTGGCTACGAGCAGTACTTC.